There are a few counts of the clone carrying this T cell receptor beta chain. The source of the sample is a study of identical twins. Via MiXCR, TCRdb re-called the 5' RACE reads, giving one row per CDR3 protein. Here the sample spans a few hundred thousand distinct CDR3 sequences, 9% to 10% being singletons. V lost 0 bases to trimming and J lost 5 bases; unmatched junction nucleotides: 14. This CDR3 has 18 residues. Germline V gives CDR1 LGHNA, CDR2 YNFKEQ. These data are also associated with another study on yellow fever vaccine responses in identical twins. That report adds: As reported, the vaccine T cell response of twins seemed partly convergent and partly personalized.

The TCR comes from a woman between 18 and 29 years old in good health. The chain combines TRBV4-2 with TRBJ2-7; 9 bases line up with TRBD2. The sample consisted of PBMCs. DNA of the CDR3: TGTGCCAGCAGCCAAGAAGCACCTTTTAGCGGGAGTATCCACGAGCAGTACTTC. It translates to CASSQEAPFSGSIHEQYF.